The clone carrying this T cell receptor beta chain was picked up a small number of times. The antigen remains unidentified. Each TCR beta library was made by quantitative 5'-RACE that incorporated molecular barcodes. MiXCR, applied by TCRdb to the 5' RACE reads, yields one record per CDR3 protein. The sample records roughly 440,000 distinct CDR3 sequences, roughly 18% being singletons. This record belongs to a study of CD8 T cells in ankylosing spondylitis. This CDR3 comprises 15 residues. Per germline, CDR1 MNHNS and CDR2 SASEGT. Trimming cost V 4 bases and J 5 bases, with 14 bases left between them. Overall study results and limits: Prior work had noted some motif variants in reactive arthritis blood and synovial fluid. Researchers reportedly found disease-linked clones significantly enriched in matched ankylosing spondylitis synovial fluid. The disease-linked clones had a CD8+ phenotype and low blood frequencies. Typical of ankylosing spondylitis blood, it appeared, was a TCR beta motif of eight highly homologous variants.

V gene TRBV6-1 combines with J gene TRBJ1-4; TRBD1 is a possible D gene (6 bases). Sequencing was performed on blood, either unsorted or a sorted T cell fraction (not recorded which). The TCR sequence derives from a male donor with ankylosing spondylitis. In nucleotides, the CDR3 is TGTGCCAGCAGTGCCGCAGTGGGGACAAATGAAAAACTGTTTTTT. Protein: CASSAAVGTNEKLFF.